Sequencing of this T cell receptor beta chain was carried out in a study of blood T cell repertoires in COVID-19. Study in general: Samples came from the United States, Italy and Spain, spanning acute and convalescent COVID-19.

V lost 5 bases and J lost 7, with 14 bases in between. CDR1 is MRHNA, CDR2 SNTAGT, per germline. There are 14 residues in the CDR3. Study processing details: Reference gene primer amplification yielded estimated nucleated cell counts. Assay used: immunoSEQ multiplex PCR; TCRdb lists only in-frame clones, some missing. The V and J calls and the clone size are those of that table, but D and trimming were determined from the DNA. The sample consists of about 170,000 clones, approximately 81% of them appearing once. The sequence came from a man between 18 and 35 years old with active or convalescent COVID-19. The rearrangement joins TRBV6-4 to TRBJ2-2, with a tentative D call TRBD2 (5 bases). Sequencing input: peripheral blood. DNA for the CDR3: TGTGCCAGCAGTTCGACTATGCTGGGCGGGGAGCTGTTTTTT. Translating gives CASSSTMLGGELFF.